The sequence of this T cell receptor beta chain was determined in a study of T cell responses to AZD1222 COVID-19 vaccine (dated by TCRdb to the early 2020s). Notes on the research overall: AZD1222 recipients with second doses at about 4 weeks or about 12 weeks were pooled, because spike-specific TCR depth and breadth did not differ between schedules. Trial participants were enrolled by age into subgroups of 18-55, 56-69 and 70-plus years, and 148, 28 and 57 TCR-sequenced participants, respectively, were included in these subgroups. TCR sequencing was performed for over 230 trial participants, of whom approximately 200 were given two doses of AZD1222 and 26 were given two doses of MenACWY control vaccine.

Study-wide conclusions, independent of this receptor: CD4 TCRs associated with the vaccine covered the entire spike protein, and the dominant responses were in regions 160-218 and 743-854. After two AZD1222 doses, both the breadth and the depth of spike-specific TCRs were significantly higher than at day 0 and than in MenACWY recipients. Epitopes outside the regions mutated in the B.1.351 and B.1.1.7 variants were reportedly recognized by nearly half of the unique spike-specific TCRs. Because no day 14 peak-response samples were available, the repertoires could be characterized only after the peak T cell response. Participants were mostly white British, with more females than males. The authors suggested clonal diversity may have been underestimated. Conclusions about previously exposed vaccinees are limited, since just five or six AZD1222 recipients were seropositive for SARS-CoV-2 at baseline. The 56-69-year group was small, and its depth increase did not reach significance, likely because of low power.

The CDR3 regions of human TCRbeta chains were analyzed by immunosequencing. The original pipeline was this. Repertoire TCRs were matched against a reference library of SARS-CoV-2-specific TCRs generated with the MIRA antigen-specificity platform. Breadth was defined as the fraction of unique TCRs that were SARS-CoV-2-associated, and depth was defined as the fraction of total T cells that were SARS-CoV-2-associated. Using the MIRA data, every spike-specific TCR was mapped to the spike region that the TCR reacted to and assigned to either a CD4 or a CD8 class. Log10-transformed breadth and depth values were compared by one-way ANOVA with Sidak's multiple comparisons tests. This immuneACCESS table, as held by TCRdb, lists in-frame sequences with V and J called but not all clones. Of the missing ones, under half trace to an unresolved V gene in checked studies; the others have no known cause. V and J calls and clone size follow that table, whereas D and trimming were derived from the DNA. The sample data list about 74,000 clones, and about nine tenths of these were observed just once. The ten most abundant clones make up under 3% of the sample.

For CDR1 and CDR2, the germline V gene (reference sequence) lists PRHDT and FYEKMQ. The CDR3 runs 14 amino acids, cysteine and phenylalanine included. This entry keeps only the CDR3 DNA: 42 bases, framed from base 1. Between the V and J ends, shortened by 1 base and 7 bases respectively, the junction contains 13 bases. What the time point label conveys for this sample: baseline before first vaccination. Samples from vaccinated people were obtained from the UK trials COV001 and COV002, which included a single-blind randomized controlled phase 2/3 trial of AZD1222 (ChAdOx1 nCoV-19) in healthy adults. For TCRbeta chain sequencing, PBMC samples were collected from trial participants at day 0 and at day 28 after the second dose. This clone came up once. Its antigen is not yet known. There are no base qualities to consult, and no much larger clone falls within one base.

The receptor was isolated from an adult in good health. Recombination connected TRBV13 to TRBJ1-1; D gene: possibly TRBD1, on 6 matching bases. The sequencing used peripheral blood, collected on day 0 of AZD1222 vaccination. The DNA sequence is as follows: TGTGCCAGCAGCTTAGAGGCCGGACAGCTTGAAGCTTTCTTT. Translated, this is CASSLEAGQLEAFF.